One and the same sample provided the 7 T cell receptor beta chains below, sequenced in a study of shared clonotypes between healthy human individuals. The assay was immunoSEQ multiplex PCR, and TCRdb's table has in-frame clones only and misses some. This sample yields about 1.1 million clones, of which around three quarters are seen a single time; 0.85% to 1% belongs to the top ten. Sequencing was performed on memory CD4+ T cells from PBMCs. Subset described: CD45RA-negative fraction. These receptors all come from a man aged 18-30 years in good health. Some clones in this sample may be carry-over from other donors' samples.

The sample holds a few counts of this clone. This rearrangement joins TRBV5-4 to TRBJ2-7; D might be TRBD1 (5 bases). The CDR3 totals 14 residues. Germline V gene data show CDR1 as SGHNT and CDR2 as YYREEE (reference sequence). With 3 bases removed from V and 2 bases from J, the gap between germline ends came to 12 bases. Here the CDR3 DNA reads TGTGCCAGCAGCTCGCCCAGGGTCCCCTACGAGCAGTACTTC. Its translation is CASSSPRVPYEQYF.

V is TRBV5-1 and J is TRBJ2-5; maybe TRBD2 (6 bases). CDR3 size: 17 residues. V was shortened by 0 bases and J by 2 bases, with 17 bases between the two germline ends. Germline V gene sequence: CDR1 SGHRS, CDR2 YFSETQ. Here the CDR3 reads CASSLVEGRWGQETQYF. In nucleotides, the CDR3 is TGCGCCAGCAGCTTGGTGGAGGGCCGTTGGGGGCAAGAGACCCAGTACTTC.

The J gene is TRBJ2-1, the V gene TRBV5-1, with 9 bases lining up with TRBD2. The CDR3 loop spans 16 amino acids. V was clipped by 0 bases and J by 9 bases; unmatched bases: 10. Germline V lookup: CDR1 SGHRS, CDR2 YFSETQ. CDR3 sequence (DNA): TGCGCCAGCAGCTTGGACACCGGGACTAGCTTTAGTGAGCAGTTCTTC. Residues: CASSLDTGTSFSEQFF.

The chain links TRBV30 to TRBJ2-5; TRBD2 might be the D (6 bases). This CDR3 has 14 residues. V gave up 1 base and J gave up 1 base, with 10 bases separating them. Germline CDR1 is GTSNPN and CDR2 is SVGIG (reference sequence). DNA of the CDR3: TGTGCCTGGAGTGGTGTGGGGGGCCAAGAGACCCAGTACTTC. Translation: CAWSGVGGQETQYF.

This chain connects TRBV6-1 to TRBJ2-3; D unclear. The CDR3 loop spans 14 amino acids. Germline V gene lookup returns CDR1 MNHNS and CDR2 SASEGT. Trimming took off 2 bases at V and 6 bases at J, with 12 bases between the two ends. This CDR3 reads CASSEQLLGDTQYF. CDR3 sequence (DNA): TGTGCCAGCAGTGAACAGCTACTGGGTGATACGCAGTATTTT.

This chain connects TRBV5-1 to TRBJ2-2; 12 nucleotides line up with TRBD2. V lost 0 bases to trimming and J lost 9 bases; unmatched junction nucleotides: 9. CDR1 SGHRS and CDR2 YFSETQ come from the germline V gene. This CDR3 contains 17 residues. CDR3 DNA: TGCGCCAGCAGCTTGGCACTAGCGGGAGGCCCGTCTAGGGAGCTGTTTTTT. The encoded protein is CASSLALAGGPSRELFF.

The V call is TRBV27, the J call TRBJ2-1, with 9 nucleotides matching TRBD2. J gave up 6 bases and V 2 bases, and 14 bases lay outside the gene matches. Per germline, CDR1 MNHEY and CDR2 SMNVEV (reference sequence). The CDR3 runs 18 residues. The CDR3 protein is CASSLRVGASGNFNEQFF. The CDR3 bases are TGTGCCAGCAGTTTACGAGTCGGGGCTAGCGGGAATTTCAATGAGCAGTTCTTC.